The T cell receptor beta chain described here comes from a study of response to subunit inactivated influenza vaccine. Study findings and constraints: Each seasonal influenza vaccination recruits few new T cells, the authors suggested.

This clonotype was seen many times. What it binds is unknown. The germline V gene encodes CDR1 MNHNS and CDR2 SASEGT. Trimming removed 2 bases at V and 1 base at J, with 10 bases between. This CDR3 has 15 amino acids. TCRdb processed the RT-PCR reads anew with MiXCR; each CDR3 protein has one entry. This repertoire shows about half a million distinct CDR3 sequences, 7.6% found once; its top ten account for 10% to 15%. The receptor comes from a man aged 50-75 years who received an inactivated influenza vaccine. Sequencing used PBMCs from blood, obtained roughly 24 months after vaccination. V and J are TRBV6-1 and TRBJ2-3, with D perhaps matching TRBD1 (5 bases). The CDR3: CASSEQGLGTDTQYF. CDR3 nucleotides: TGTGCCAGCAGTGAACAGGGATTAGGCACAGATACGCAGTATTTT.